This record looks at one T cell receptor (beta chain) sequence and its context. This sample is drawn from a study of shared clonotypes between healthy human individuals. The CDR3 covers 13 residues. Germline loops: CDR1 MNHNS, CDR2 SASEGT. Trimming removed 4 bases from V and 2 bases from J; junction bases left unmatched: 1. Only in-frame clones appear in the TCRdb table, and some are missing; sequencing was by immunoSEQ multiplex PCR. The table includes about 2.3 million clones, 93% detected once. The source is a man between 18 and 29 years old in good health. Some clones in this sample may be carry-over from other donors' samples. The chain has TRBV6-1 and TRBJ2-5; 7 nucleotides match TRBD1. Sequenced: naive CD4+ T cells from PBMCs. The subset was: CD45RA+ positively selected. The CDR3 loop reads CASSADRQETQYF. Here the CDR3 DNA reads TGTGCCAGCAGTGCGGACAGGCAAGAGACCCAGTACTTC.